This T cell receptor (beta chain) was documented in a study of cytomegalovirus exposure and HLA in healthy donors. Use of 60 Vbeta and 13 Jbeta primers characterized the PCR. Sequencing used immunoSEQ multiplex PCR; TCRdb keeps in-frame clones, though not all of them. The sample has 210,000 or so clones, 78% seen once. Trimming cost V 1 base and J 8 bases, with 15 bases left between them. The germline gives CDR1 SGHDT, CDR2 YYEEEE. This CDR3 is built from 14 residues. Input material: PBMCs. The TCR was taken from a boy aged 5-17 years in good health and CMV-seronegative. The chain employs TRBV5-6 and TRBJ1-2; possibly TRBD1 for D (5 bases). This chain's CDR3 is CASSLPQGSLGYTF. DNA of the CDR3: TGTGCCAGCAGCTTGCCGCAGGGCTCTTTGGGCTACACCTTC. Filled out from reference TRBV5-6 and TRBJ1-2, the complete variable domain reads DAGVTQSPTHLIKTRGQQVTLRCSPKSGHDTVSWYQQALGQGPQFIFQYYEEEERQRGNFPDRFSGHQFPNYSSELNVNALLLGDSALYLCASSLPQGSLGYTFGSGTRLTVV.